This entry features one TCR beta chain sequence. What it binds is not known. This sample is drawn from a study of T cell responses to AZD1222 COVID-19 vaccine. V lost 5 bases and J lost 0, with 8 bases in between. The CDR3 contains 14 residues. Germline CDR1 SEHNR, CDR2 FQNEAQ (reference sequence). TCRdb's table, derived via immunoSEQ multiplex PCR, lists solely in-frame clones and lacks some. The profile shows around 130,000 clones, 88% of them singletons. Study-level points and caveats: The donor group comprised mostly white British people and more females; the analysis possibly underestimated clonal diversity. Recipients of AZD1222 seropositive at baseline numbered only 5 or 6.

The chain is built from TRBV7-9 and TRBJ1-5; D might be TRBD1 (6 bases). Sample: peripheral blood, taken 28 days after the second AZD1222 dose. This sequence originates from an adult who received the AZD1222 COVID-19 vaccine. The CDR3 nucleotides are TGTGCCAGCAGCCGGACAGATAGCAATCAGCCCCAGCATTTT. This codes for CASSRTDSNQPQHF.